What follows describes a single TCR beta chain. Via MiXCR, TCRdb re-called the RT-PCR reads, giving one row per CDR3 protein. The table lists 150,000 to 200,000 distinct CDR3 sequences, approximately 12% of them singletons. The data were obtained in a study of response to subunit inactivated influenza vaccine. V lost 5 bases to trimming and J lost 9 bases; unmatched junction nucleotides: 7. The CDR3 covers 15 residues. Germline CDR1 SEHNR, CDR2 FQNEAQ (reference sequence). This same sample was also taken into another study, of T cells expressing NK-cell markers. That paper notes: The authors generated TCR beta cDNA through 5'RACE template switching with UMIs. The study drew TCR beta repertoires from sorted CD3+CD56+NKG2C+, CD3+CD56+NKG2C- and CD3+CD56-NKG2C+ T cells. Most of the eight sequenced donors tested HCMV-seropositive; one tested seronegative.

The specimen comprised CD8+ T cells sorted from PBMCs, sampled about 12 days after vaccination. The rearrangement links TRBV7-9 to TRBJ2-1, with TRBD2 matching 13 bases. The clonotype was recovered from a man aged 45-65 years who received an inactivated influenza vaccine. CDR3 nucleotides: TGTGCCAGCAGCCCAGGACTAGCGGGAGCGGGTGAGCAGTTCTTC. This encodes CASSPGLAGAGEQFF.